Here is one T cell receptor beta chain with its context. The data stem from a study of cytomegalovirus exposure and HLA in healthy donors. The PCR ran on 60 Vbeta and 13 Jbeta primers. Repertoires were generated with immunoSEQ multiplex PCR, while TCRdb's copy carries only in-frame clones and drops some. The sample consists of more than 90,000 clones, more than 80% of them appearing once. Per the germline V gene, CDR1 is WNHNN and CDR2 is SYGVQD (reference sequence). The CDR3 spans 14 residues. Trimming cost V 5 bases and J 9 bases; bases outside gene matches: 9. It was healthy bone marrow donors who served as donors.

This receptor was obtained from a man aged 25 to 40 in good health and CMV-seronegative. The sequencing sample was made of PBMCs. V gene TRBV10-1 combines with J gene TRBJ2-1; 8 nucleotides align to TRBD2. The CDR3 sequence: CASSPQRECTEQFF. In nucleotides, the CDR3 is TGCGCCAGCAGTCCCCAGCGGGAGTGTACTGAGCAGTTCTTC.